These 28 T cell receptor beta chains came from one sample sequenced in a study of response to subunit inactivated influenza vaccine. TCRdb passed the RT-PCR reads through MiXCR, listing each CDR3 protein once. Altogether some 300,000 distinct CDR3 sequences are present, roughly 22% being singletons, with the ten largest covering around 10%. The source was PBMCs from blood, collected approximately 20 months after vaccination. Receptors originate from a man between 50 and 75 years old who received an inactivated influenza vaccine.

This clonotype was seen a few times. The chain recombines TRBV4-3 with TRBJ2-1; possible D gene TRBD2, 6 bases. The V gene's germline CDR1 is LGHNA and CDR2 YSLEER. This CDR3 region has 14 residues. The ends were cut back, 4 bases at V and 4 bases at J, with 11 bases in the middle. Here the CDR3 reads CASSRRDLYNEQFF. CDR3 nucleotides: TGCGCCAGCAGCCGCCGGGACTTATACAATGAGCAGTTCTTC.

This clonotype occurred many times. V usage is TRBV25-1 and J usage is TRBJ2-1, with D possibly TRBD2 on 6 matching bases. Germline CDR1 and CDR2: MGHDK and SYGVNS. V was shortened by 1 base and J by 5 bases, with 15 bases between the two germline ends. The CDR3 loop spans 16 amino acids. The chain's CDR3 is CASSEFSGLSHNEQFF. In DNA, the CDR3 is TGTGCCAGCAGTGAATTTAGCGGCCTTTCCCACAATGAGCAGTTCTTC.

There are a few counts of this clonotype. The gene calls are TRBV6-5 and TRBJ1-5; the D is unclear. Germline assignment: CDR1 MNHEY and CDR2 SVGAGI. The CDR3 runs to 15 residues. The V end was cut by 4 bases, the J end by 1 base, with 11 bases between. Written as DNA, the CDR3 is TGTGCCAGCAGTTTCAAGAACGACAGCAATCAGCCCCAGCATTTT. This codes for CASSFKNDSNQPQHF.

This clonotype was seen many times. The chain couples TRBV7-9 to TRBJ1-2, with TRBD1 as a possible D gene (6 bases). The germline V gene has CDR1 SEHNR and CDR2 FQNEAQ (reference sequence). V was cut by 6 bases and J by 8 bases, with 22 bases left in between. The CDR3 length is 15 residues. DNA for the CDR3: TGTGCCAGCAGGTCCTCCGGGACAACTCCCGTCGGCTACACCTTC. The encoded protein is CASRSSGTTPVGYTF.

V and J are TRBV4-1 and TRBJ1-5; D not resolved. Trimming took off 3 bases at V and 3 bases at J, with 12 bases between the two ends. The CDR3 totals 15 residues. Germline V gene data show CDR1 as MGHRA and CDR2 as YSYEKL. The CDR3 nucleotides read TGCGCCAGCAGCCAGGTTATTGGGCTCAATCAGCCCCAGCATTTT. Encoded protein: CASSQVIGLNQPQHF.

This chain uses TRBV11-1 with TRBJ2-3; D might be TRBD1 (5 bases). V lost 1 base and J lost 3, with 23 bases in between. The CDR3 runs to 19 residues. From germline, CDR1 is SGHAT and CDR2 FQDESV (reference sequence). Written as DNA, the CDR3 is TGTGCCAGCAGCTTAGTTCCCTTCGGGCATACAGGTCGGACAGATACGCAGTATTTT. Protein: CASSLVPFGHTGRTDTQYF.

This clonotype was counted between two and nine times. V and J are TRBV19 and TRBJ2-4, with 7 bases matching TRBD1. The CDR3 runs 16 residues. The junction had 8 bases not matched to a gene; V was cut back by 6 bases and J by 0 bases. Germline V lookup: CDR1 LNHDA, CDR2 SQIVND (reference sequence). The CDR3 is CASSKQGKGAKNIQYF. CDR3 coding DNA: TGTGCCAGTAGCAAACAGGGGAAGGGAGCCAAAAACATTCAGTACTTC.

The CDR3: CASSLPGQGVGGYTF. The DNA for the CDR3 is TGTGCCAGCAGTTTGCCGGGACAGGGGGTCGGTGGCTACACCTTC. The chain is built from TRBV28 and TRBJ1-2, with 11 bases matching TRBD1. V trimming: 3 bases; J trimming: 7 bases; junction bases outside the gene matches: 7. This CDR3 contains 15 residues. Germline CDR1 reads MDHEN; CDR2 reads SYDVKM.

This clonotype was observed a few times. The gene calls are TRBV5-1 and TRBJ1-5; 7 bases align to TRBD1. The V gene end was trimmed by 0 bases and the J gene end by 1 base; junction bases not matched to a gene: 4. This CDR3 comprises 16 residues. Germline assignment: CDR1 SGHRS and CDR2 YFSETQ. This CDR3 is CASSLGGGGSNQPQHF. CDR3 sequence (DNA): TGCGCCAGCAGCTTGGGAGGGGGCGGAAGCAATCAGCCCCAGCATTTT. Together with reference TRBV5-1 and TRBJ1-5, the CDR3 gives the full variable domain: KAGVTQTPRYLIKTRGQQVTLSCSPISGHRSVSWYQQTPGQGLQFLFEYFSETQRNKGNFPGRFSGRQFSNSRSEMNVSTLELGDSALYLCASSLGGGGSNQPQHFGDGTRLSIL.

The chain employs TRBV27 and TRBJ2-5, with a weak D call TRBD2 (5 bases). The V gene's germline CDR1 is MNHEY and CDR2 SMNVEV (reference sequence). The length of the CDR3 is 13 residues. V lost 7 bases and J 1 base, leaving 10 bases between the germline ends. CDR3 DNA sequence: TGTGCCAGCAAGGGAGATTTCCAAGAGACCCAGTACTTC. Residues: CASKGDFQETQYF.

This clonotype was recorded a few times. The chain combines TRBV2 with TRBJ2-7; no definite D call. V was cut by 7 bases and J by 3 bases, with 13 bases left in between. Germline V CDR1 and CDR2: SNHLY, FYNNEI. The CDR3 consists of 13 residues. The CDR3 sequence: CASNAAFLYEQYF. As DNA, the CDR3 is TGTGCCAGCAATGCCGCGTTCCTCTACGAGCAGTACTTC.

The chain uses TRBV3-1 and TRBJ1-5, with 9 bases matching TRBD1. The germline gives CDR1 LGHDT, CDR2 YNNKEL (reference sequence). Unmatched junction bases numbered 6, after V lost 0 bases and J lost 9 bases. The CDR3 extends over 15 amino acids. The CDR3 sequence is CASSQDATQGAPQHF. The CDR3 DNA reads TGTGCCAGCAGCCAAGATGCGACACAGGGGGCGCCCCAGCATTTT. The whole variable domain, filled in from reference TRBV3-1 and TRBJ1-5, reads DTAVSQTPKYLVTQMGNDKSIKCEQNLGHDTMYWYKQDSKKFLKIMFSYNNKELIINETVPNRFSPKSPDKAHLNLHINSLELGDSAVYFCASSQDATQGAPQHFGDGTRLSIL.

This sequence joins TRBV11-2 and TRBJ1-1; no clear D gene. Germline V gene lookup returns CDR1 SGHAT and CDR2 FQNNGV. V was shortened by 5 bases and J by 8 bases, with 18 bases between the two germline ends. The CDR3 runs 14 residues. The CDR3 spells CASSPDRGRREAFF. CDR3 coding DNA: TGTGCCAGCAGCCCTGATCGCGGGCGCCGAGAAGCTTTCTTT.

This clonotype was recorded a few times. V is TRBV5-1 and J is TRBJ1-5; D perhaps matches TRBD1 (5 bases). The length of the CDR3 is 14 residues. With 2 bases removed from V and 6 bases from J, the gap between germline ends came to 12 bases. CDR1 is SGHRS, CDR2 YFSETQ, per germline. CDR3 sequence reads: CASSLAGGTQPQHF. DNA of the CDR3: TGCGCCAGCAGCTTAGCTGGGGGGACTCAGCCCCAGCATTTT.

The chain carries TRBV7-8 and TRBJ2-3; D gene uncertain. Germline-derived CDR1 and CDR2 are SGHVS and FQNEAQ. The CDR3 is 15 residues long. The germline V and J ends were trimmed by 5 bases and 0 bases, with 12 bases remaining between them. The CDR3 is CASSPYTHSTDTQYF. The CDR3 nucleotides are TGTGCCAGCAGCCCATACACCCACAGCACAGATACGCAGTATTTT.

This chain joins TRBV6-5 and TRBJ2-4, with 7 bases identical to TRBD1. The CDR3 contains 18 residues. V shed 0 bases, J shed 3 bases, and the junction held 11 bases outside the gene matches. Per the germline V gene, CDR1 is MNHEY and CDR2 is SVGAGI. CDR3 bases: TGTGCCAGCAGTTACTCCCAAGGGCCAGGGGGTGTCAAAAACATTCAGTACTTC. Protein sequence: CASSYSQGPGGVKNIQYF.

This clonotype was counted between two and nine times. The chain couples TRBV2 to TRBJ1-1, with D hard to call. Per germline, CDR1 SNHLY and CDR2 FYNNEI. V was trimmed by 5 bases and J by 0 bases, leaving 10 bases between them. The CDR3 loop spans 14 amino acids. The CDR3 DNA is TGTGCCAGCAGTAGCCTTGGGATGAACACTGAAGCTTTCTTT. It is translated as CASSSLGMNTEAFF.

The chain carries TRBV12-3 or TRBV12-4 and TRBJ2-7; no definite D call. This CDR3 is built from 11 residues. Between the trimmed V and J ends, which lost 8 bases and 3 bases, there was a span of 8 bases. CDR3 residues: CASGPSYEQYF. As DNA, the CDR3 is TGTGCCAGCGGCCCCAGCTACGAGCAGTACTTC.

V usage is TRBV2 and J usage is TRBJ1-5, with a possible D match to TRBD1 (5 bases). CDR1 and CDR2 (germline): SNHLY, FYNNEI. V lost 3 bases and J 9 bases, leaving 15 bases between the germline ends. The CDR3 extends over 14 amino acids. In nucleotides, the CDR3 is TGTGCCAGCAGTGAGGACGGGGCTAGGATGCCCCAGCATTTT. It translates to CASSEDGARMPQHF. Drawing the rest from reference TRBV2 and TRBJ1-5, the complete variable domain is EPEVTQTPSHQVTQMGQEVILRCVPISNHLYFYWYRQILGQKVEFLVSFYNNEISEKSEIFDDQFSVERPDGSNFTLKIRSTKLEDSAMYFCASSEDGARMPQHFGDGTRLSIL.

The rearrangement joins TRBV20-1 to TRBJ1-5; D unresolved. The germline V and J ends were trimmed by 0 bases and 0 bases, with 12 bases remaining between them. Per germline, CDR1 DFQATT and CDR2 SNEGSKA (reference sequence). The CDR3 is made up of 16 amino acids. CDR3 protein: CSARDPARGSNQPQHF. Written as DNA, the CDR3 is TGCAGTGCTAGAGATCCGGCACGGGGTAGCAATCAGCCCCAGCATTTT.

CDR3 sequence: CASSLRGSNEKLFF. Written as DNA, the CDR3 is TGTGCCAGCAGCTTAAGGGGGTCCAATGAAAAACTGTTTTTT. V and J are TRBV7-9 and TRBJ1-4; D perhaps matches TRBD1 (6 bases). Deletions cut 2 bases from V and 5 bases from J, with 9 bases between. The V gene's germline CDR1 is SEHNR and CDR2 FQNEAQ (reference sequence). CDR3 length: 14 amino acids.

This clonotype is medium-sized by share. V usage is TRBV4-3 and J usage is TRBJ1-2; no clear D. The germline V gene has CDR1 LGHNA and CDR2 YSLEER. Trimming took 0 bases from V and 3 from J, leaving 11 bases between them. The CDR3 has 15 amino acids. In nucleotides, the CDR3 is TGCGCCAGCAGCCAAGATCGTACAGTGCACTATGGCTACACCTTC. Translated: CASSQDRTVHYGYTF.

This clonotype was found a few times. The J gene is TRBJ1-5, the V gene TRBV20-1; no clear D. Deletions cut 0 bases from V and 6 bases from J, with 21 bases between. This CDR3 has 17 amino acids. The V gene's germline CDR1 is DFQATT and CDR2 SNEGSKA (reference sequence). In nucleotides, the CDR3 is TGCAGTGCTAGAGATGGGAAGGGAGGTACTCGGACTCAGCCCCAGCATTTT. Its protein product is CSARDGKGGTRTQPQHF.

Only a few counts were recorded for this clonotype. CDR3 amino acids: CASSQGPGLTNTGELFF. The CDR3 region has the DNA TGTGCCAGCAGCCAGGGGCCGGGACTGACCAACACCGGGGAGCTGTTTTTT. The chain is built from TRBV14 and TRBJ2-2; D might be TRBD2 (6 bases). The CDR3 has 17 amino acids. The germline V and J ends were trimmed by 3 bases and 2 bases, with 16 bases remaining between them. Per germline, CDR1 SGHDN and CDR2 FVKESK.

The chain is built from TRBV6-2 or TRBV6-3 and TRBJ2-1; TRBD2 agrees at 13 bases. This CDR3 comprises 16 residues. With 6 bases clipped from V and 0 bases from J, the junction kept 2 bases outside the gene matches. CDR1 MNHEY and CDR2 SVGEGT come from the germline V gene. CDR3 sequence: CASSRTSGSSYNEQFF. DNA for the CDR3: TGTGCCAGCAGCCGGACTAGCGGGAGCTCCTACAATGAGCAGTTCTTC.

In its sample, this clonotype was seen a few times. The rearrangement links TRBV7-2 to TRBJ2-2; possible D gene TRBD2, 6 bases. CDR1 and CDR2 from the germline V gene are SGHTA and FQGNSA. V lost 0 bases to trimming and J lost 2 bases, with 7 bases between them. The CDR3 consists of 15 residues. CDR3 amino acids: CASSLAEGNTGELFF. The CDR3 DNA sequence: TGTGCCAGCAGCTTAGCGGAGGGAAACACCGGGGAGCTGTTTTTT.

A few counts support this clonotype. The chain has TRBV6-5 and TRBJ1-1; the D gene is possibly TRBD1 (5 bases). Trimming left V 2 bases short and J 7 bases short, with 14 bases between. The CDR3 length is 14 residues. CDR1 and CDR2 from the germline V gene are MNHEY and SVGAGI. CDR3 DNA: TGTGCCAGCAGTTACCCCGGCGGGAGGGGTGAAGCTTTCTTT. Encoded protein: CASSYPGGRGEAFF.

The CDR3 region is CATSSSFPMNTEAFF. The CDR3 DNA reads TGTGCCACCAGCAGTAGCTTCCCCATGAACACTGAAGCTTTCTTT. The chain joins TRBV15 to TRBJ1-1, with no clear D. Germline V gives CDR1 LNHNV, CDR2 YYDKDF (reference sequence). This CDR3 spans 15 amino acids. Trimming removed 3 bases from V and 0 bases from J, with 11 bases in between.